The 9 T cell receptor beta chains below were found in one sample sequenced in a study of T cell responses to AZD1222 COVID-19 vaccine. The assay was immunoSEQ multiplex PCR, and TCRdb's table has in-frame clones only and misses some. Of more than 80,000 clones in the sample, approximately 89% were seen once. The sample consisted of peripheral blood, taken 28 days after the second AZD1222 dose. The receptors were gathered from an adult who received the AZD1222 COVID-19 vaccine.

This clone was observed a single time. V is TRBV3-1 (or the pseudogene TRBV3-2) and J is TRBJ2-7; unclear D gene. The CDR3 has 13 residues. Trimming took off 8 bases at V and 1 base at J, with 12 bases between the two ends. Germline loops: CDR1 LGHDT, CDR2 YNNKEL (reference sequence). CDR3: CASGPARSYEQYF. CDR3 coding DNA: TGTGCCAGCGGACCGGCGAGATCCTACGAGCAGTACTTC.

The chain couples TRBV10-1 to TRBJ2-1; 12 bases match TRBD2. V lost 6 bases and J lost 9; bases outside the gene matches: 9. Germline-derived CDR1 and CDR2 are WNHNN and SYGVQD (reference sequence). The CDR3 extends over 15 amino acids. CDR3 nucleotides: TGCGCCAGCAGCACATCTAGCGGGAGGGCCGGTGAGCAGTTCTTC. Protein sequence: CASSTSSGRAGEQFF.

This chain joins TRBV28 and TRBJ2-7, with a weak D call TRBD2 (6 bases). Trimming removed 2 bases at V and 5 bases at J, with 10 bases between. Germline V gives CDR1 MDHEN, CDR2 SYDVKM. The CDR3 is made up of 13 amino acids. The CDR3 spells CASSLPGEDEQYF. CDR3 bases: TGTGCCAGCAGTTTACCGGGGGAGGACGAGCAGTACTTC.

The V and J genes are TRBV11-3 and TRBJ2-5; TRBD2 matches at 7 bases. V shed 5 bases, J shed 1 base, and the junction held 7 bases outside the gene matches. Germline V gives CDR1 SGHNT, CDR2 YENEEA. This CDR3 comprises 15 residues. Here the CDR3 reads CASSHYGGVQETQYF. The CDR3 DNA reads TGTGCCAGCAGCCACTATGGGGGGGTCCAAGAGACCCAGTACTTC.

The chain uses TRBV13 and TRBJ1-1, with D maybe TRBD1 (5 bases). There are 14 residues in the CDR3. The germline V gene has CDR1 PRHDT and CDR2 FYEKMQ (reference sequence). V was shortened by 2 bases and J by 7 bases, with 14 bases between the two germline ends. The chain's CDR3 is CASSLRQIHVEAFF. Written as DNA, the CDR3 is TGTGCCAGCAGCTTACGACAGATCCATGTTGAAGCTTTCTTT.

This sequence joins TRBV5-1 and TRBJ2-7; 8 nucleotides line up with TRBD1. The CDR3 runs to 15 residues. The V gene's germline CDR1 is SGHRS and CDR2 YFSETQ. V shed 4 bases, J shed 3 bases, and the junction held 9 bases outside the gene matches. The CDR3 sequence is CASSTGQGIIYEQYF. CDR3 bases: TGCGCCAGCAGCACAGGACAGGGAATCATCTACGAGCAGTACTTC.

The V gene is TRBV6-5, the J gene TRBJ2-1, with 12 bases identical to TRBD2. The germline V gene encodes CDR1 MNHEY and CDR2 SVGAGI. This CDR3 has 15 amino acids. With 10 bases clipped from V and 6 bases from J, the junction kept 10 bases outside the gene matches. In DNA, the CDR3 is TGTGCCACCTCCCCGACTAGCGGGAGTTTCAATGAGCAGTTCTTC. It specifies CATSPTSGSFNEQFF.

The chain employs TRBV9 and TRBJ2-5; 9 bases align to TRBD1. Germline lookup yields CDR1 SGDLS and CDR2 YYNGEE. The V and J ends lost 0 bases and 4 bases, in that order; junction bases with no gene match: 1. The CDR3 totals 14 residues. The CDR3 region has the DNA TGTGCCAGCAGCGTAGGACAGGGGGGAGAGACCCAGTACTTC. Translation: CASSVGQGGETQYF.

This clone has only one observation. The V and J genes are TRBV7-2 and TRBJ2-3; D unclear. Per the germline V gene, CDR1 is SGHTA and CDR2 is FQGNSA. The V gene lost 5 bases and the J gene lost 9 bases, with 15 bases spanning the gap. This CDR3 is 13 amino acids long. DNA of the CDR3: TGTGCCAGCAGCGGGAACGCACAGATAACGCAGTATTTT. This sequence encodes CASSGNAQITQYF. The full variable domain, its missing parts supplied by reference TRBV7-2 and TRBJ2-3, is GAGVSQSPSNKVTEKGKDVELRCDPISGHTALYWYRQSLGQGLEFLIYFQGNSAPDKSGLPSDRFSAERTGGSVSTLTIQRTQQEDSAVYLCASSGNAQITQYFGPGTRLTVL.